The T cell receptor beta chain described here comes from a study of cytomegalovirus exposure and HLA in healthy donors. About the research overall: The approximately 110 validation repertoires and the approximately 700 first-cohort repertoires shared a platform, a later analysis reported. Points from the study as a whole: Among TCR beta chains, those listed as cytomegalovirus-associated numbered over 150.

About this clone itself: Its cognate antigen is unknown.

Losses at the gene ends were 7 bases for V and 10 bases for J; bases not matched to a gene: 14. CDR1 MDHEN and CDR2 SYDVKM come from the germline V gene. The CDR3 length is 15 residues. Here immunoSEQ multiplex PCR was the method, and the copy in TCRdb shows in-frame clones only, minus some. Altogether about 200,000 clones are present, around 86% being singletons, with the ten largest covering more than 1.5%. The receptor's source is a woman aged 18-30 years in good health and CMV-seropositive. The chain employs TRBV28 and TRBJ2-1; 9 nucleotides match TRBD2. The sample consisted of PBMCs. The CDR3 loop is CASIPPGLATTEQFF. CDR3 sequence (DNA): TGTGCCAGCATACCCCCGGGACTAGCAACTACAGAGCAGTTCTTC.